The clone carrying this T cell receptor beta chain was observed a handful of times. Its antigen is not known. Study-level results: The TCR gene usage of tumor memory CD4+ T cells clustered together with blood and lymph node memory CD4+ cells and with lymph node naive CD4+ cells. Tumor Treg TCRs overlapped most with tumor naive CD4+ cells.

Semi-nested PCR with Nested Universal Primer A followed constant-region reverse priming of full-length variable regions. TCRdb passed the 5' RACE reads through MiXCR, listing each CDR3 protein once. The data hold tens of thousands of distinct CDR3 sequences, with 15% to 20% observed a single time. The sample taken for sequencing was naive CD4+ T cells sorted from blood. Subset: naive CD4+ T cells, CD4+CD45RA+CD25-. This sequence was found in a female donor with breast cancer.

For the CDR3, the DNA is TGCGCCAGCAGCGTCCAGACGGGGGCGGATACGCAGTATTTT. Its translation is CASSVQTGADTQYF. The gene calls are TRBV4-3 and TRBJ2-3; D is perhaps TRBD1 or TRBD2 (6 bases each). CDR3 length equals 14 residues. Germline V gives CDR1 LGHNA, CDR2 YSLEER. V was trimmed by 5 bases and J by 6 bases, leaving 15 bases between them.